Listed here are 28 T cell receptor beta chains from one sample, sequenced in a study of T cells in tuberculosis. Profiled with immunoSEQ multiplex PCR; TCRdb holds only in-frame clones, not every one. The profile shows 40,000 or so clones, less than 95% of them singletons. The sample's time point: new active TB diagnosis, blood taken before or within 7 days of starting treatment. The sample consisted of PBMCs, taken at tuberculosis diagnosis. These receptor sequences come from an adult with tuberculosis.

The chain couples TRBV18 to TRBJ1-2; 9 nucleotides align to TRBD1. Germline-derived CDR1 and CDR2 are KGHSH and LQKENI. CDR3 length: 15 residues. V lost 5 bases to trimming and J lost 5 bases; unmatched junction nucleotides: 9. CDR3 sequence reads: CASSSPVDRGYGYTF. The DNA for the CDR3 is TGTGCCAGCTCATCTCCCGTGGACAGGGGATATGGCTACACCTTC.

This chain uses TRBV11-3 with TRBJ1-1; perhaps TRBD1 as D (5 bases). In germline, CDR1 is SGHNT, CDR2 YENEEA. The CDR3 is made up of 15 amino acids. Trimming cost V 2 bases and J 5 bases, with 15 bases left between them. CDR3 in DNA: TGTGCCAGCAGCTTACAGGGTTTAATCCCAACTGAAGCTTTCTTT. As protein: CASSLQGLIPTEAFF.

The gene calls are TRBV5-1 and TRBJ2-7, with TRBD1 matching over 7 bases. Germline V lookup: CDR1 SGHRS, CDR2 YFSETQ. Unmatched junction bases numbered 12, after V lost 6 bases and J lost 3 bases. The CDR3 totals 15 residues. CDR3 nucleotide sequence: TGCGCCAGCACCCCCGGCCCGGGACAGATCTACGAGCAGTACTTC. Its translation: CASTPGPGQIYEQYF.

The chain uses TRBV5-6 and TRBJ1-1, with D tentatively TRBD1 (5 bases). Germline V lookup: CDR1 SGHDT, CDR2 YYEEEE. Trimming shortened V by 1 base and J by 1 base, and 14 bases separated the two germline ends. The CDR3 is 16 amino acids. CDR3 loop: CASSLQGGWSNTEAFF. The CDR3 region has the DNA TGTGCCAGCAGCTTGCAGGGAGGGTGGTCGAACACTGAAGCTTTCTTT.

This clone appeared once. The chain employs TRBV6-1 and TRBJ1-2; D ambiguous. Per the germline V gene, CDR1 is MNHNS and CDR2 is SASEGT. V gave up 1 base and J gave up 1 base, with 19 bases separating them. The CDR3 is 18 residues long. CDR3 amino acids: CASSEDFWVTADNYGYTF. The CDR3, as DNA: TGTGCCAGCAGTGAAGACTTCTGGGTAACAGCTGATAACTATGGCTACACCTTC.

V usage is TRBV18 and J usage is TRBJ2-5; TRBD1 agrees at 10 bases. The V gene end was trimmed by 5 bases and the J gene end by 2 bases; junction bases not matched to a gene: 5. CDR1 and CDR2 from the germline V gene are KGHSH and LQKENI. The CDR3 length is 15 residues. The CDR3: CASSTGTGAQETQYF. The DNA for the CDR3 is TGTGCCAGCTCAACCGGGACAGGGGCTCAAGAGACCCAGTACTTC.

The V call is TRBV14, the J call TRBJ2-1; D is perhaps TRBD2 (6 bases). The germline gives CDR1 SGHDN, CDR2 FVKESK. The CDR3 length is 17 residues. Trimming removed 2 bases at V and 4 bases at J, with 18 bases between. CDR3 sequence (DNA): TGTGCCAGCAGCCAACGCCCTAGGAGGGAGTATTACAATGAGCAGTTCTTC. Protein sequence: CASSQRPRREYYNEQFF.

This clone was seen only a few times. The rearrangement links TRBV2 to TRBJ2-7; TRBD1 aligns across 10 bases. This CDR3 has 14 residues. CDR1 SNHLY and CDR2 FYNNEI come from the germline V gene. J gave up 3 bases and V 7 bases, and 6 bases lay outside the gene matches. CDR3 coding DNA: TGTGCCAGCAAAATCGGGGACAGGGGCTACGAGCAGTACTTC. Residues: CASKIGDRGYEQYF.

The chain recombines TRBV5-1 with TRBJ2-7, with TRBD1 matching 10 bases. With V trimmed by 6 bases and J by 5 bases, 2 bases remained unmatched. The CDR3 is made up of 12 amino acids. Germline V gene lookup returns CDR1 SGHRS and CDR2 YFSETQ. This CDR3 is CASMDRGNEQYF. In nucleotides, the CDR3 is TGCGCCAGCATGGACAGGGGGAACGAGCAGTACTTC.

The J gene is TRBJ2-7, the V gene TRBV30, with 8 bases identical to TRBD2. V gave up 2 bases and J gave up 7 bases; unmatched junction bases: 13. The CDR3 is made up of 15 amino acids. Germline CDR1 reads GTSNPN; CDR2 reads SVGIG (reference sequence). CDR3 protein: CAWSPRGGLVREQYF. CDR3 nucleotides: TGTGCCTGGAGTCCACGGGGGGGGTTAGTCCGGGAGCAGTACTTC.

This chain uses TRBV28 with TRBJ1-2; D is possibly TRBD1 (5 bases). V lost 2 bases and J lost 8, with 15 bases in between. The CDR3 loop spans 14 amino acids. Per the germline V gene, CDR1 is MDHEN and CDR2 is SYDVKM. In DNA form, the CDR3 reads TGTGCCAGCAGTTTAAGGGGAGGAAGCGAAGGCTACACCTTC. Protein: CASSLRGGSEGYTF.

This chain connects TRBV4-3 to TRBJ2-7; 8 bases match TRBD1. The CDR3 extends over 14 amino acids. V shed 0 bases, J shed 6 bases, and the junction held 4 bases outside the gene matches. The germline V gene has CDR1 LGHNA and CDR2 YSLEER. The CDR3 coding sequence is TGCGCCAGCAGCCAAGAGATCAGGGGGCGCGAGCAGTACTTC. This encodes CASSQEIRGREQYF.

The chain carries TRBV19 and TRBJ2-7; D perhaps matches TRBD1 (6 bases). Germline V gene data show CDR1 as LNHDA and CDR2 as SQIVND (reference sequence). Between the trimmed V and J ends, which lost 5 bases and 3 bases, there was a span of 20 bases. The CDR3 spans 16 residues. The CDR3: CASSPRNRDFRYEQYF. CDR3 bases: TGTGCCAGTAGTCCGAGAAACAGGGATTTTCGCTACGAGCAGTACTTC.

The CDR3 coding sequence is TGTGCCAGCAGCTTGGGCCCCTTGACAGGGGCCGGAACCTACGAGCAGTACTTC. Its protein is CASSLGPLTGAGTYEQYF. V gene TRBV5-5 combines with J gene TRBJ2-7; the match to TRBD1 covers 8 bases. V shed 0 bases, J shed 2 bases, and the junction held 13 bases outside the gene matches. The CDR3 consists of 18 residues. From germline, CDR1 is SGHKS and CDR2 YYEKEE (reference sequence).

This clone was seen just once. V gene TRBV30 combines with J gene TRBJ1-2; D unresolved. Trimming stripped 2 bases from V and 5 bases from J, with 6 bases between. The CDR3 consists of 11 residues. Per germline, CDR1 GTSNPN and CDR2 SVGIG (reference sequence). CDR3 DNA: TGTGCCTGGAGTCGGAGGTATGGCTACACCTTC. It yields the protein CAWSRRYGYTF.

This chain uses TRBV11-3 with TRBJ1-1; 9 nucleotides line up with TRBD1. V shed 4 bases, J shed 5 bases, and the junction held 5 bases outside the gene matches. Looked up from germline, CDR1 is SGHNT and CDR2 is YENEEA. The CDR3 extends over 14 amino acids. The chain's CDR3 is CASSSYRGQTEAFF. In DNA, the CDR3 is TGTGCCAGCAGCTCCTACAGGGGGCAGACTGAAGCTTTCTTT.

The V call is TRBV9, the J call TRBJ2-1; TRBD1 matches 9 bases. This CDR3 comprises 15 residues. The germline V gene has CDR1 SGDLS and CDR2 YYNGEE. J lost 7 bases, V lost 0 bases, and 5 bases had no gene match. The CDR3 nucleotides read TGTGCCAGCAGCGTAGTTTACAGGGGGCGGAATGAGCAGTTCTTC. Translation: CASSVVYRGRNEQFF.

This rearrangement joins TRBV7-2 to TRBJ1-3, with a weak D call TRBD1 (6 bases). The CDR3 contains 14 residues. The V end was cut by 5 bases, the J end by 3 bases, with 11 bases between. From germline, CDR1 is SGHTA and CDR2 FQGNSA. CDR3 amino acids: CASSQLDSGNTIYF. The CDR3 DNA reads TGTGCCAGCAGCCAGCTGGACAGTGGAAACACCATATATTTT. Filled out from reference TRBV7-2 and TRBJ1-3, the complete variable domain reads GAGVSQSPSNKVTEKGKDVELRCDPISGHTALYWYRQSLGQGLEFLIYFQGNSAPDKSGLPSDRFSAERTGGSVSTLTIQRTQQEDSAVYLCASSQLDSGNTIYFGEGSWLTVV.

The chain uses TRBV7-8 and TRBJ2-2, with 9 bases that match TRBD1. The CDR3 has 19 residues. CDR1 and CDR2 (germline): SGHVS, FQNEAQ. V dropped 0 bases and J dropped 5; count of bases not matched to a gene: 13. Here the CDR3 DNA reads TGTGCCAGCAGCTTAGCGAAGGACAGGGGATTTGAGAGAACCGGGGAGCTGTTTTTT. It is translated as CASSLAKDRGFERTGELFF.

V is TRBV15 and J is TRBJ2-7, with D possibly matching TRBD1 (6 bases). V was trimmed by 4 bases and J by 11 bases, leaving 21 bases between them. Germline lookup yields CDR1 LNHNV and CDR2 YYDKDF (reference sequence). This CDR3 has 14 amino acids. CDR3 nucleotides: TGTGCCACCAGCACTTTAGAGCAACAGGGATTAGAGTACTTC. Residues: CATSTLEQQGLEYF.

The chain couples TRBV9 to TRBJ2-7; 11 nucleotides agree with TRBD2. Trimming took 0 bases from V and 3 from J; bases not matched to a gene: 11. Germline V lookup: CDR1 SGDLS, CDR2 YYNGEE. This CDR3 is built from 18 residues. The CDR3 spells CASSVGPPTSGARYEQYF. The DNA for the CDR3 is TGTGCCAGCAGCGTAGGCCCTCCGACTAGCGGGGCACGCTACGAGCAGTACTTC.

This sequence joins TRBV18 and TRBJ1-3, with a weak D call TRBD1 (6 bases). The CDR3 has 15 amino acids. Trimming left V 5 bases short and J 0 bases short, with 11 bases between. CDR1 KGHSH and CDR2 LQKENI come from the germline V gene. The CDR3, as DNA: TGTGCCAGCTCATCCCGACAGGACTCTGGAAACACCATATATTTT. Amino acids: CASSSRQDSGNTIYF.

This clone was recorded once. The chain links TRBV27 to TRBJ1-5; D is uncertain. CDR1 and CDR2 from the germline V gene are MNHEY and SMNVEV (reference sequence). V was cut by 4 bases and J by 5 bases, with 15 bases left in between. CDR3 size: 15 residues. CDR3 residues: CASSYYLGRDQPQHF. The CDR3 DNA is TGTGCCAGCAGTTACTACCTAGGCCGCGATCAGCCCCAGCATTTT.

This chain uses TRBV6-5 with TRBJ2-1; 7 bases fit TRBD2. The CDR3 spans 12 residues. Germline assignment: CDR1 MNHEY and CDR2 SVGAGI. J lost 9 bases, V lost 10 bases, and 9 bases had no gene match. The CDR3 nucleotides read TGTGCCACCCGGGGGGTTAGGACTGAGCAGTTCTTC. This sequence encodes CATRGVRTEQFF.

The rearrangement joins TRBV10-3 to TRBJ1-6; D is possibly TRBD1 (5 bases). From germline, CDR1 is ENHRY and CDR2 SYGVKD. This CDR3 is built from 13 residues. Trimming removed 6 bases from V and 6 bases from J, with 9 bases in between. Here the CDR3 DNA reads TGTGCCATCAGGGGGCAGGGTAATTCACCCCTCCACTTT. It translates to CAIRGQGNSPLHF.

The chain carries TRBV10-3 and TRBJ1-4, with TRBD1 as a possible D gene (6 bases). Trimming shortened V by 7 bases and J by 7 bases, and 13 bases separated the two germline ends. Germline V CDR1 and CDR2: ENHRY, SYGVKD. The CDR3 is made up of 13 amino acids. The CDR3 here is CAIKQGVSEKLFF. The CDR3 coding sequence is TGTGCCATCAAACAGGGTGTATCTGAAAAACTGTTTTTT.

The chain combines TRBV19 with TRBJ1-1; TRBD1 is a possible D gene (6 bases). Trimming took off 4 bases at V and 4 bases at J, with 13 bases between the two ends. Germline V gene lookup returns CDR1 LNHDA and CDR2 SQIVND (reference sequence). This CDR3 is 14 amino acids long. CDR3 DNA: TGTGCCAGTAGTACGACAGGTACTATCACTGAAGCTTTCTTT. This codes for CASSTTGTITEAFF.

Here the CDR3 reads CASSLEPGTGGWDGYTF. CDR3 bases: TGCGCCAGCAGCTTGGAGCCCGGGACAGGGGGCTGGGATGGCTACACCTTC. The chain combines TRBV5-1 with TRBJ1-2; the match to TRBD1 covers 12 bases. The CDR3 extends over 17 amino acids. The V and J ends lost 0 bases and 6 bases, in that order; junction bases with no gene match: 9. Per the germline V gene, CDR1 is SGHRS and CDR2 is YFSETQ.